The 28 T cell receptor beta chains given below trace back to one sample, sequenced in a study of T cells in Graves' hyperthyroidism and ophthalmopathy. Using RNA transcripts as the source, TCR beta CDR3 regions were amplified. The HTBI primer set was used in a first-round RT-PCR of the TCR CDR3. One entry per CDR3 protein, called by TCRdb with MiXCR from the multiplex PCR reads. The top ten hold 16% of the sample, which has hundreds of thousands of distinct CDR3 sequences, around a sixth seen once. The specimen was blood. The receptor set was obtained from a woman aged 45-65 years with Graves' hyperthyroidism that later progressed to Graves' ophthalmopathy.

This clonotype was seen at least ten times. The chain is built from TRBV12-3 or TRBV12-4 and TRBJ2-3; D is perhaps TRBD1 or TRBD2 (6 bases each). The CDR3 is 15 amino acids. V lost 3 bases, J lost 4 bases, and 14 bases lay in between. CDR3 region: CASSFGTGGADTQYF. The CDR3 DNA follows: TGTGCCAGCAGTTTTGGGACTGGGGGCGCAGATACGCAGTATTTT.

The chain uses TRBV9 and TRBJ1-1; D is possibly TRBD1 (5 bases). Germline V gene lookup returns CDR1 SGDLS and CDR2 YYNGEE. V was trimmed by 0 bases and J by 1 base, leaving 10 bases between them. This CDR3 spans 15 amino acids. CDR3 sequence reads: CASSVGSTANTEAFF. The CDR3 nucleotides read TGTGCCAGCAGCGTAGGATCGACAGCGAACACTGAAGCTTTCTTT.

The CDR3 region has the DNA TGCAGCGTTGATCTGGGGGACCCAAACACTGAAGCTTTCTTT. Translation gives CSVDLGDPNTEAFF. The chain combines TRBV29-1 with TRBJ1-1; tentative D call: TRBD1 (5 bases). The CDR3 contains 14 residues. V was pared by 3 bases and J by 2 bases, with 13 bases between. Per the germline V gene, CDR1 is SQVTM and CDR2 is ANQGSEA.

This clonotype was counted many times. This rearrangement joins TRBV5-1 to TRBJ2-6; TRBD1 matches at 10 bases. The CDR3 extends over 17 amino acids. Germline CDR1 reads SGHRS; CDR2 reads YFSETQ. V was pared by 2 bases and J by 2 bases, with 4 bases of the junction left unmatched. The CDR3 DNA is TGCGCCAGCAGCTTCTCGACAGGGGGCGCTGGGGCCAACGTCCTGACTTTC. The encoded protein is CASSFSTGGAGANVLTF.

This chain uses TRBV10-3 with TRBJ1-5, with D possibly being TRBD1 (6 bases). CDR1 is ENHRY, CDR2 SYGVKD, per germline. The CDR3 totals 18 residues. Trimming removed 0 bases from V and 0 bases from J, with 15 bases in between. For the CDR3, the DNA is TGTGCCATCAGTGAGTCGCCGGGGGGCTGGGGTAGCAATCAGCCCCAGCATTTT. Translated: CAISESPGGWGSNQPQHF.

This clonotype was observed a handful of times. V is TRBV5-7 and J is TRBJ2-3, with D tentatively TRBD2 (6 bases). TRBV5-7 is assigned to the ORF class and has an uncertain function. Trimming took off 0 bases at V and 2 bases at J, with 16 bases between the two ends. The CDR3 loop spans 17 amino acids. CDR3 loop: CASSLAGRGGDTDTQYF. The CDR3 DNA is TGTGCCAGCAGCTTGGCGGGCCGAGGAGGGGACACAGATACGCAGTATTTT.

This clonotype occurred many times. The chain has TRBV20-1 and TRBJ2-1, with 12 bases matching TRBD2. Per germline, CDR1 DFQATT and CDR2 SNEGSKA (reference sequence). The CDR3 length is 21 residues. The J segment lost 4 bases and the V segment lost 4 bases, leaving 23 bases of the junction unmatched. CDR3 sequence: CSATQPPRSRTSGMRYNEQFF. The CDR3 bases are TGCAGTGCTACCCAGCCCCCCCGTTCCCGGACTAGCGGGATGAGGTACAATGAGCAGTTCTTC.

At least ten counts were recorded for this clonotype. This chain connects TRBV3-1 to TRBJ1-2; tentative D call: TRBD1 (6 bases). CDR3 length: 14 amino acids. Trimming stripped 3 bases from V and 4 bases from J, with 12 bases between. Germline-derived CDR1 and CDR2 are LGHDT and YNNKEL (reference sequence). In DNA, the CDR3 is TGTGCCAGCAGCCAGGGTACAGGGACCTATGGCTACACCTTC. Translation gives CASSQGTGTYGYTF. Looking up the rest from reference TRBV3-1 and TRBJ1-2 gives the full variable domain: DTAVSQTPKYLVTQMGNDKSIKCEQNLGHDTMYWYKQDSKKFLKIMFSYNNKELIINETVPNRFSPKSPDKAHLNLHINSLELGDSAVYFCASSQGTGTYGYTFGSGTRLTVV.

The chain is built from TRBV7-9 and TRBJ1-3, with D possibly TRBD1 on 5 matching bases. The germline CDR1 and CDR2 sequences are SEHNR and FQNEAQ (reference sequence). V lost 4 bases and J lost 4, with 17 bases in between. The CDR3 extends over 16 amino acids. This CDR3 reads CASSWGVTRRGNTIYF. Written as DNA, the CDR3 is TGTGCCAGCAGCTGGGGGGTCACGCGTCGAGGAAACACCATATATTTT.

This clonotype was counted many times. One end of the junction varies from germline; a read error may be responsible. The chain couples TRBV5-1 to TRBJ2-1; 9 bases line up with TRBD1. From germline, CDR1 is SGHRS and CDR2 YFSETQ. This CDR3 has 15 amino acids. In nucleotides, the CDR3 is TGTGCCAGCAGCCCCGGGACAGGGTCGTACAATGAGCAGTTCTTC. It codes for CASSPGTGSYNEQFF.

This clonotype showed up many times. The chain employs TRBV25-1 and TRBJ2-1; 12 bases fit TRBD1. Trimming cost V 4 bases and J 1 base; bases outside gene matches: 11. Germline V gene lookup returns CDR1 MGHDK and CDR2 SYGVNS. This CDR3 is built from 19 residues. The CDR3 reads CASSAYHRGQGASYNEQFF. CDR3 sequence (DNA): TGTGCCAGCAGTGCCTACCACCGGGGACAGGGGGCTTCCTACAATGAGCAGTTCTTC.

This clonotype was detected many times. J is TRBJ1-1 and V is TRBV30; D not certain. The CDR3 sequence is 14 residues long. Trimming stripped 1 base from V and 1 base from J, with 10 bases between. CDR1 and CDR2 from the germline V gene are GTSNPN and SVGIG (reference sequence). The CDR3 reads CAWSAGRQNTEAFF. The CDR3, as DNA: TGTGCCTGGAGTGCCGGACGGCAGAACACTGAAGCTTTCTTT.

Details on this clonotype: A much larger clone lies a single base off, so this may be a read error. This chain's CDR3 is CASSHDEQFF. DNA for the CDR3: TGTGCCAGCAGTCACGATGAGCAGTTCTTC. The rearrangement uses TRBV6-5 and TRBJ2-1; D remains ambiguous. V lost 5 bases to trimming and J lost 8 bases, with 4 bases between them. This CDR3 contains 10 residues. CDR1 is MNHEY and CDR2 is SVGAGI in the germline V gene.

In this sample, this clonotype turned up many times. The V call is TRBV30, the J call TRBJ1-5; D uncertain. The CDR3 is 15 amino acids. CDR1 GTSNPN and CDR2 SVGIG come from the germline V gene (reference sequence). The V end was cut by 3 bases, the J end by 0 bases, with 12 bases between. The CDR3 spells CAWRPPGVSNQPQHF. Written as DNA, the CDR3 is TGTGCCTGGAGGCCGCCCGGGGTTAGCAATCAGCCCCAGCATTTT.

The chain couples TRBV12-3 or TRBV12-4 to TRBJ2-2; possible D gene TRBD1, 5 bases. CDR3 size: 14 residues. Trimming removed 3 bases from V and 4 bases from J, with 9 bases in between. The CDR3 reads CASSFQGFTGELFF. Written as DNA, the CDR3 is TGTGCCAGCAGTTTCCAGGGCTTCACCGGGGAGCTGTTTTTT.

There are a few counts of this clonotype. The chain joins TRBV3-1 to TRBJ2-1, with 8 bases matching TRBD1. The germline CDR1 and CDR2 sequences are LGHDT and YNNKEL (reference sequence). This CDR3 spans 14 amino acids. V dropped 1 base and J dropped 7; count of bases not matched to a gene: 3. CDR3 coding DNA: TGTGCCAGCAGCCAAGTCACAGGGGGTAATGAGCAGTTCTTC. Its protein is CASSQVTGGNEQFF.

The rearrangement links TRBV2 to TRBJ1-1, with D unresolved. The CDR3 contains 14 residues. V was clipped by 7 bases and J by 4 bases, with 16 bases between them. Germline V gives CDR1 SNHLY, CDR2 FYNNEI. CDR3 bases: TGTGCCAGCACAGAGGCGCCGTCCAGCACTGAAGCTTTCTTT. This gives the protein CASTEAPSSTEAFF.

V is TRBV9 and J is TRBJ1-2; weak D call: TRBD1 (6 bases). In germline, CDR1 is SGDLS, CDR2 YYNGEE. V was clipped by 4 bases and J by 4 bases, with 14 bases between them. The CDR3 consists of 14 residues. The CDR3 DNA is TGTGCCAGCAGCCCCATGTGGGACACCTATGGCTACACCTTC. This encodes CASSPMWDTYGYTF. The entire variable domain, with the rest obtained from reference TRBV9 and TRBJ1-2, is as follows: DSGVTQTPKHLITATGQRVTLRCSPRSGDLSVYWYQQSLDQGLQFLIQYYNGEERAKGNILERFSAQQFPDLHSELNLSSLELGDSALYFCASSPMWDTYGYTFGSGTRLTVV.

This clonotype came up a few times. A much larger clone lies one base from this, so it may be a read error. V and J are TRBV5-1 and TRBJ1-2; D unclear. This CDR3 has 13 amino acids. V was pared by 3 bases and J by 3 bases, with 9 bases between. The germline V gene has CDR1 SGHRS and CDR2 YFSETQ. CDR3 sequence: CASSYETDYGYTF. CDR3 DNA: TGCGCCAGCAGCTACGAGACGGACTATGGCTACACCTTC.

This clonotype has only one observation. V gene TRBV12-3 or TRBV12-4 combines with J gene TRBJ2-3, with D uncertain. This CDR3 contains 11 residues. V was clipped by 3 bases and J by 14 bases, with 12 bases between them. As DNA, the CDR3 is TGTGCCAGCAGTTTCCAGGCCACGGCGTATTTT. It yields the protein CASSFQATAYF.

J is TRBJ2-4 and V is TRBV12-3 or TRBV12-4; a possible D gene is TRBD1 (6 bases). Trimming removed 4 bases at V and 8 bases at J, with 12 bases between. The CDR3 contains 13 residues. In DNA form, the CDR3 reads TGTGCCAGCAGTTCCTGGACAGACGACATTCAGTACTTC. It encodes CASSSWTDDIQYF.

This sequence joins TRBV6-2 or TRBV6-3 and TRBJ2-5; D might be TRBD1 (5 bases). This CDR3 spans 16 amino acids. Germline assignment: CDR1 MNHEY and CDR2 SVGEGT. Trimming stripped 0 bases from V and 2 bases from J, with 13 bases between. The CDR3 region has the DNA TGTGCCAGCAGTTACTCAGGCAAGGGGCGGCAAGAGACCCAGTACTTC. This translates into CASSYSGKGRQETQYF.

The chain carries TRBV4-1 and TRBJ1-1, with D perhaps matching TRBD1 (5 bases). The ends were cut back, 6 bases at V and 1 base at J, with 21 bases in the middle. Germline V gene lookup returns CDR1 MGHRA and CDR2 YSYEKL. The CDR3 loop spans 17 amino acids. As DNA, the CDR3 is TGCGCCAGCAGGCAACGTTACCGAGACGGGGGGAACACTGAAGCTTTCTTT. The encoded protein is CASRQRYRDGGNTEAFF.

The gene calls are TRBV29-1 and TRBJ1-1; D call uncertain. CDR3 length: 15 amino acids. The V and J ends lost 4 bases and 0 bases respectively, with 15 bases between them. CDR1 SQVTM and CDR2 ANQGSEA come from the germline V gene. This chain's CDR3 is CSVAPPTGLNTEAFF. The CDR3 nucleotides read TGCAGCGTTGCACCCCCGACCGGGTTGAACACTGAAGCTTTCTTT. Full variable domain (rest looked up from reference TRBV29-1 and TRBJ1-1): SAVISQKPSRDICQRGTSLTIQCQVDSQVTMMFWYRQQPGQSLTLIATANQGSEATYESGFVIDKFPISRPNLTFSTLTVSNMSPEDSSIYLCSVAPPTGLNTEAFFGQGTRLTVV.

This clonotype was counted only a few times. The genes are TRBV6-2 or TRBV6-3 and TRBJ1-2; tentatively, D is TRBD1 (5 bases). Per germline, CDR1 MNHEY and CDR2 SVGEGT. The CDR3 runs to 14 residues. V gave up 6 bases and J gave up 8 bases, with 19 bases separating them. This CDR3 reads CASRPSGAYYGYTF. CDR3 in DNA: TGTGCCAGCAGGCCCTCCGGGGCTTATTACGGCTACACCTTC.

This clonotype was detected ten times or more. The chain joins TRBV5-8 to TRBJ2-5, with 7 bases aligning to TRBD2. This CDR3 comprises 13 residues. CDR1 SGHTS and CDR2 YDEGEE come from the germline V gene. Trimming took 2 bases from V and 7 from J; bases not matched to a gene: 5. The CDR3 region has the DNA TGTGCCAGCAGCTTTGGGCAGCGGGGGACCCAGTACTTC. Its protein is CASSFGQRGTQYF.

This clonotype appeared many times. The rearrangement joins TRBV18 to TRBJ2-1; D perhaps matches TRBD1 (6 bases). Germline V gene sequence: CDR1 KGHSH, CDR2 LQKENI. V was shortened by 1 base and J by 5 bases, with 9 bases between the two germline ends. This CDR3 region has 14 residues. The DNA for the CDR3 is TGTGCCAGCTCACCACGGGACATAAACAATGAGCAGTTCTTC. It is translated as CASSPRDINNEQFF.

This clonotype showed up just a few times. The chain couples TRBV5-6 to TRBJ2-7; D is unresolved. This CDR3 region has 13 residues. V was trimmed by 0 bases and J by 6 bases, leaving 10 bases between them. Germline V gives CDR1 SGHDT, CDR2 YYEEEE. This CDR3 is CASSLGEGREQYF. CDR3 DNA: TGTGCCAGCAGCTTGGGTGAAGGGCGCGAGCAGTACTTC.